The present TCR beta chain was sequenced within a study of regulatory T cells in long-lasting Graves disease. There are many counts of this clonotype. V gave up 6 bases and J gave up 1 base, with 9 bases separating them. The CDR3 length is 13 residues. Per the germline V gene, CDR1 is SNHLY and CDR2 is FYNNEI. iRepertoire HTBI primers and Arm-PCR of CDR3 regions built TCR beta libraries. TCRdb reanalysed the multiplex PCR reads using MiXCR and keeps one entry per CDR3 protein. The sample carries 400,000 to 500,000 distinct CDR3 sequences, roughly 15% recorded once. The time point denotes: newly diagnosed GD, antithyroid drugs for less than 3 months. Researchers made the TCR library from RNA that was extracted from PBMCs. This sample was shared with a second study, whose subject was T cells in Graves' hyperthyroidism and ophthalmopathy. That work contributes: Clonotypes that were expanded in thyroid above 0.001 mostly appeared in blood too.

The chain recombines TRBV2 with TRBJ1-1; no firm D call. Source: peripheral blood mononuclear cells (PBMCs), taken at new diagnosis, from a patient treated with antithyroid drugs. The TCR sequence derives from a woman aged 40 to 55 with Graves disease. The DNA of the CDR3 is TGTGCCAGCAGGGACCAGGCGAACACTGAAGCTTTCTTT. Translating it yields CASRDQANTEAFF.